The TCR beta chain under discussion was sequenced for a study of vaccination effects on CD4 cells after COVID-19. Study-level background: Vaccination of participants consisted of two doses of either the BNT162b2 or mRNA-1273 vaccine. Sampling of two convalescent patients took place 16 days and one week prior to vaccination. The researchers cultured some 1.9 million PBMC per well with 8.5 to 10 IU/ml IL-2 and approximately 9.3 ug/ml peptides.

Data came from immunoSEQ multiplex PCR; TCRdb stores just in-frame clones and leaves some out. Among about 46,000 clones listed, approximately 74% were seen once. Deletions cut 5 bases from V and 1 base from J, with 8 bases between. The CDR3 runs 14 residues. The germline V gene has CDR1 SGHNT and CDR2 YENEEA. Cultured cells yielded isolated CD4+ T cells after 10 days. According to PCR results, the person was infected with SARS-CoV-2 between March and December 2020. Points on this clone: Its antigen is as yet unknown.

This specimen consisted of CD4+ T cells from PBMCs cultured without peptide, obtained before COVID-19 vaccination. V gene TRBV11-3 combines with J gene TRBJ1-4; a possible D gene is TRBD1 (5 bases). The receptor was derived from a human donor who had a prior SARS-CoV-2 infection. CDR3 nucleotides: TGTGCCAGCAGCCTTGGGGGAACTAATGAAAAACTGTTTTTT. This gives the protein CASSLGGTNEKLFF.